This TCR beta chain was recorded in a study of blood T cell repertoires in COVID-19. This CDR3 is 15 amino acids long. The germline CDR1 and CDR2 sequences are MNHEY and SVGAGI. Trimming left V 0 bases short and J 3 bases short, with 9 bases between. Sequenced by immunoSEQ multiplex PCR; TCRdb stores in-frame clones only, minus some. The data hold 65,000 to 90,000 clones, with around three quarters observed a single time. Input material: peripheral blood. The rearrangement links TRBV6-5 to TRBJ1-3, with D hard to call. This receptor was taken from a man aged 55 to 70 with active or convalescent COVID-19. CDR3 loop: CASSYSMRSGNTIYF. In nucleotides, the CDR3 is TGTGCCAGCAGTTACTCGATGAGGAGTGGAAACACCATATATTTT.